One sample yielded the 31 T cell receptor beta chains listed below, sequenced in a study of T cells after yellow fever vaccination. Each CDR3 protein gets one entry after TCRdb re-called the 5' RACE reads with MiXCR. The table shows about 320,000 distinct CDR3 sequences, with around 11% occurring only once. This specimen consisted of CD4+ T cells sorted from PBMCs, obtained 45 days after the yellow fever booster vaccination. Receptor source: a young man who received the YFV17D yellow fever vaccine.

The chain recombines TRBV7-9 with TRBJ2-1; maybe TRBD1 (5 bases). The CDR3 runs 14 residues. In germline, CDR1 is SEHNR, CDR2 FQNEAQ (reference sequence). V shed 5 bases and J shed 6 bases, with 14 bases lying between them. CDR3 sequence: CASSPPGNSNEQFF. CDR3 bases: TGTGCCAGCAGCCCCCCAGGGAATAGCAATGAGCAGTTCTTC.

This clonotype was observed many times. The chain couples TRBV2 to TRBJ1-1; D ambiguous. Trimming pared 4 bases from V and 3 bases from J, leaving 3 bases between. The germline gives CDR1 SNHLY, CDR2 FYNNEI. The CDR3 has 11 amino acids. DNA for the CDR3: TGTGCCAGCAGTGTGGACACTGAAGCTTTCTTT. This codes for CASSVDTEAFF.

This clonotype was seen a handful of times. The rearrangement links TRBV6-7 to TRBJ2-3, with 9 bases that match TRBD2. TRBV6-7 is reported as an ORF; its role is uncertain. Trimming cost V 0 bases and J 0 bases; bases outside gene matches: 22. This CDR3 is 23 amino acids long. The DNA for the CDR3 is TGTGCCAGCAGTTACTCGGGGCTCTATCGAGGGCTAGCGGGATCATCTAGCACAGATACGCAGTATTTT. Residues: CASSYSGLYRGLAGSSSTDTQYF.

The table lists this clonotype with many counts. V usage is TRBV7-2 and J usage is TRBJ2-7; D is ambiguous. The germline V gene has CDR1 SGHTA and CDR2 FQGNSA. The CDR3 spans 14 residues. V lost 3 bases and J lost 0, with 9 bases in between. The CDR3 loop reads CASSFRVSSYEQYV. In DNA form, the CDR3 reads TGTGCCAGCAGCTTCCGCGTCAGCTCCTACGAGCAGTACGTC.

This clonotype was counted only a few times. The CDR3, as DNA: TGCGCCAGCAGCCAAGATCTGGAGGGTGGCTACACCTTC. This sequence encodes CASSQDLEGGYTF. The genes are TRBV4-1 and TRBJ1-2; no definite D call. The CDR3 has 13 amino acids. V lost 0 bases, J lost 7 bases, and 9 bases lay in between. Germline values: CDR1 MGHRA, CDR2 YSYEKL.

The rearrangement joins TRBV18 to TRBJ1-3, with D uncertain. Germline CDR1 reads KGHSH; CDR2 reads LQKENI. Trimming shortened V by 2 bases and J by 2 bases, and 10 bases separated the two germline ends. The CDR3 has 15 residues. The DNA of the CDR3 is TGTGCCAGCTCACCAACCCGAGGGACTGGAAACACCATATATTTT. This gives the protein CASSPTRGTGNTIYF. The variable domain in full, completed from reference TRBV18 and TRBJ1-3, reads NAGVMQNPRHLVRRRGQEARLRCSPMKGHSHVYWYRQLPEEGLKFMVYLQKENIIDESGMPKERFSAEFPKEGPSILRIQQVVRGDSAAYFCASSPTRGTGNTIYFGEGSWLTVV.

This rearrangement joins TRBV5-1 to TRBJ2-7, with 12 positions matching TRBD1. CDR3 size: 15 residues. Germline V CDR1 and CDR2: SGHRS, YFSETQ. The V and J ends lost 1 base and 5 bases, in that order; junction bases with no gene match: 4. The CDR3 is CASSLSGTGGDEQYV. Written as DNA, the CDR3 is TGCGCCAGCAGCTTGTCCGGGACAGGGGGCGACGAGCAGTACGTC.

V is TRBV3-1 and J is TRBJ2-7; no clear D gene. The CDR3 runs 12 residues. Between the trimmed V and J ends, which lost 6 bases and 7 bases, there was a span of 13 bases. Germline values: CDR1 LGHDT, CDR2 YNNKEL (reference sequence). CDR3 nucleotides: TGTGCCAGCAGTCCTCATCCGCGGGAGCAGTACTTC. It yields the protein CASSPHPREQYF.

The chain combines TRBV5-1 with TRBJ1-2; perhaps TRBD1 as D (5 bases). CDR3 size: 12 residues. The V gene lost 2 bases and the J gene lost 8 bases, with 10 bases spanning the gap. CDR1 is SGHRS and CDR2 is YFSETQ in the germline V gene. The DNA of the CDR3 is TGCGCCAGCAGCTTTGGCAGGGAAGGCTACACCTTC. Residues: CASSFGREGYTF.

The rearrangement joins TRBV11-3 to TRBJ2-1; D not certain. Germline V gives CDR1 SGHNT, CDR2 YENEEA. The ends were cut back, 5 bases at V and 12 bases at J, with 17 bases in the middle. There are 13 residues in the CDR3. CDR3 in DNA: TGTGCCAGCAGCCTCCGAATGACGGAGACGCAGTTCTTC. Protein product: CASSLRMTETQFF.

This clonotype occurred many times. V is TRBV20-1 and J is TRBJ2-5, with D unresolved. Germline assignment: CDR1 DFQATT and CDR2 SNEGSKA (reference sequence). The V end lost 0 bases, the J end lost 7 bases, and 12 bases lay between the germline ends. CDR3 length equals 13 residues. The CDR3 sequence: CSARDSTLGTQYF. The CDR3 nucleotides are TGCAGTGCTAGAGACTCTACCCTCGGGACCCAGTACTTC.

The chain joins TRBV7-2 to TRBJ1-1, with D unresolved. This CDR3 spans 13 amino acids. With 6 bases removed from V and 1 base from J, the gap between germline ends came to 9 bases. Germline loops: CDR1 SGHTA, CDR2 FQGNSA. CDR3 region: CASRSGQNTEAFF. CDR3 sequence (DNA): TGTGCCAGCAGGTCCGGGCAGAACACTGAAGCTTTCTTT.

This clonotype was recorded many times. The gene calls are TRBV9 and TRBJ2-3; D might be TRBD2 (6 bases). Germline V gene data show CDR1 as SGDLS and CDR2 as YYNGEE. This CDR3 has 17 residues. The V end lost 3 bases, the J end lost 0 bases, and 17 bases lay between the germline ends. The CDR3: CASSAPSSGTSTDTQYF. The CDR3 coding sequence is TGTGCCAGCAGCGCGCCTTCCTCTGGGACTAGCACAGATACGCAGTATTTT. Variable domain in full (rest from reference TRBV9 and TRBJ2-3): DSGVTQTPKHLITATGQRVTLRCSPRSGDLSVYWYQQSLDQGLQFLIQYYNGEERAKGNILERFSAQQFPDLHSELNLSSLELGDSALYFCASSAPSSGTSTDTQYFGPGTRLTVL.

This clonotype occurred a few times. This CDR3 reads CASSHRITVNTEAFF. The CDR3 nucleotides read TGTGCCAGCAGCCATCGGATTACAGTGAACACTGAAGCTTTCTTT. V gene TRBV14 combines with J gene TRBJ1-1; D remains ambiguous. The germline V and J ends were trimmed by 3 bases and 0 bases, with 11 bases remaining between them. In germline, CDR1 is SGHDN, CDR2 FVKESK. This CDR3 spans 15 amino acids.

The chain recombines TRBV12-3 or TRBV12-4 with TRBJ1-5, with D possibly matching TRBD1 (5 bases). Trimming removed 7 bases from V and 7 bases from J, with 14 bases in between. This CDR3 contains 13 residues. CDR3 bases: TGTGCCAGCACTCTCGGCAGGGAACAGCCCCAGCATTTT. Protein product: CASTLGREQPQHF.

This clonotype has more than one count but fewer than ten. The genes are TRBV7-9 and TRBJ2-3, with D possibly being TRBD2 (6 bases). Between the trimmed V and J ends, which lost 7 bases and 2 bases, there was a span of 16 bases. Germline CDR1 reads SEHNR; CDR2 reads FQNEAQ (reference sequence). The CDR3 runs 15 residues. The chain's CDR3 is CASTPAGGNTDTQYF. In nucleotides, the CDR3 is TGTGCCAGCACCCCGGCCGGGGGAAACACAGATACGCAGTATTTT. Drawing the rest from reference TRBV7-9 and TRBJ2-3, the complete variable domain is DTGVSQNPRHKITKRGQNVTFRCDPISEHNRLYWYRQTLGQGPEFLTYFQNEAQLEKSRLLSDRFSAERPKGSFSTLEIQRTEQGDSAMYLCASTPAGGNTDTQYFGPGTRLTVL.

This clonotype was recorded a few times. This rearrangement joins TRBV6-6 to TRBJ1-2; D perhaps matches TRBD1 (6 bases). Germline CDR1 is MNHNY and CDR2 is SVGAGI (reference sequence). With 7 bases removed from V and 5 bases from J, the gap between germline ends came to 14 bases. The CDR3 is made up of 13 amino acids. DNA of the CDR3: TGTGCCAGCACGAACGGGGGCGCATATGGCTACACCTTC. Its translation: CASTNGGAYGYTF.

This clonotype was counted a few times. The chain combines TRBV7-3 with TRBJ2-7; D unclear. V was clipped by 2 bases and J by 2 bases, with 13 bases between them. This CDR3 contains 15 residues. CDR1 and CDR2 from the germline V gene are SGHTA and FQGTGA. The CDR3 coding sequence is TGTGCCAGCAGCTTAGCGGCAGGAGTGACCTACGAGCAGTACTTC. It translates to CASSLAAGVTYEQYF. The full variable domain, in which reference TRBV7-3 and TRBJ2-7 provide the parts outside the CDR3, is GAGVSQTPSNKVTEKGKYVELRCDPISGHTALYWYRQSLGQGPEFLIYFQGTGAADDSGLPNDRFFAVRPEGSVSTLKIQRTERGDSAVYLCASSLAAGVTYEQYFGPGTRLTVT.

This clonotype was observed many times. V gene TRBV4-3 combines with J gene TRBJ2-5; perhaps D is TRBD1 or TRBD2 (5 bases each). The CDR3 sequence is 14 residues long. In germline, CDR1 is LGHNA, CDR2 YSLEER. V lost 5 bases to trimming and J lost 5 bases, with 15 bases between them. The CDR3 protein is CASSVQRGVETQYF. The CDR3 DNA reads TGCGCCAGCAGCGTCCAACGGGGCGTGGAGACCCAGTACTTC.

This clonotype was found a few times. The chain joins TRBV6-6 to TRBJ1-5; 8 nucleotides align to TRBD1. The CDR3 is made up of 14 amino acids. Germline V gene sequence: CDR1 MNHNY, CDR2 SVGAGI (reference sequence). V gave up 4 bases and J gave up 7 bases; unmatched junction bases: 6. The chain's CDR3 is CASSSQDRVQPQHF. The CDR3 DNA is TGTGCCAGCAGTTCCCAGGACAGGGTACAGCCCCAGCATTTT.

The V call is TRBV20-1, the J call TRBJ1-5; the match to TRBD1 covers 8 bases. With 3 bases clipped from V and 5 bases from J, the junction kept 12 bases outside the gene matches. Per the germline V gene, CDR1 is DFQATT and CDR2 is SNEGSKA (reference sequence). The CDR3 extends over 16 amino acids. The CDR3: CSARTGARPGDQPQHF. Here the CDR3 DNA reads TGCAGTGCTAGGACAGGGGCCCGACCGGGGGATCAGCCCCAGCATTTT.

This clonotype was detected only a few times. V usage is TRBV7-3 and J usage is TRBJ2-1; a possible D gene is TRBD2 (7 bases). This CDR3 spans 13 amino acids. With 6 bases removed from V and 7 bases from J, the gap between germline ends came to 13 bases. Germline CDR1 SGHTA, CDR2 FQGTGA. CDR3 protein: CASRRGAGNEQFF. As DNA, the CDR3 is TGTGCCAGCAGACGGGGGGCCGGGAATGAGCAGTTCTTC. The full variable domain, rest sourced from reference TRBV7-3 and TRBJ2-1, is GAGVSQTPSNKVTEKGKYVELRCDPISGHTALYWYRQSLGQGPEFLIYFQGTGAADDSGLPNDRFFAVRPEGSVSTLKIQRTERGDSAVYLCASRRGAGNEQFFGPGTRLTVL.

This clonotype was seen many times. This chain joins TRBV29-1 and TRBJ2-3, with TRBD2 matching over 14 bases. CDR1 SQVTM and CDR2 ANQGSEA come from the germline V gene. Trimming at V came to 4 bases and at J to 6 bases, leaving 3 bases not matched to a gene. The CDR3 has 14 residues. The CDR3, as DNA: TGCAGCGTTGTAGGACTAGCGGGGGGCGATACGCAGTATTTT. Protein product: CSVVGLAGGDTQYF.

In its sample, this clonotype was seen a few times. V gene TRBV20-1 combines with J gene TRBJ2-3; D call uncertain. The length of the CDR3 is 13 residues. Germline values: CDR1 DFQATT, CDR2 SNEGSKA (reference sequence). Trimming took off 5 bases at V and 1 base at J, with 10 bases between the two ends. The CDR3, as DNA: TGCAGTGCTCGACGGACGGGCACAGATACGCAGTATTTT. Its translation: CSARRTGTDTQYF.

The sample holds a few counts of this clonotype. V usage is TRBV20-1 and J usage is TRBJ1-4; the D gene is possibly TRBD1 (6 bases). Germline values: CDR1 DFQATT, CDR2 SNEGSKA (reference sequence). There are 15 residues in the CDR3. With 0 bases removed from V and 5 bases from J, the gap between germline ends came to 13 bases. DNA of the CDR3: TGCAGTGCTAGAGATCTGATGGGGGGCAATGAAAAACTGTTTTTT. The encoded protein is CSARDLMGGNEKLFF.

This clonotype has just a few counts. The gene calls are TRBV5-1 and TRBJ2-2; 9 bases match TRBD1. CDR3 size: 16 residues. The germline CDR1 and CDR2 sequences are SGHRS and YFSETQ. With 3 bases clipped from V and 7 bases from J, the junction kept 10 bases outside the gene matches. DNA of the CDR3: TGCGCCAGCAGCTACACCGCGGGACAGGGTATCGGGGAGCTGTTTTTT. It is translated as CASSYTAGQGIGELFF.

The V call is TRBV6-2 or TRBV6-3, the J call TRBJ1-1; no clear D. V was pared by 6 bases and J by 0 bases, with 14 bases between. This CDR3 has 15 residues. Germline values: CDR1 MNHEY, CDR2 SVGEGT. The DNA for the CDR3 is TGTGCCAGCAGGGAACATGGGTTCATGAACACTGAAGCTTTCTTT. Amino acids: CASREHGFMNTEAFF.

The chain couples TRBV12-3 or TRBV12-4 to TRBJ1-1, with D possibly TRBD1 on 5 matching bases. The V and J ends lost 0 bases and 6 bases respectively, with 11 bases between them. CDR3 length: 14 residues. The CDR3 DNA reads TGTGCCAGCAGTTTAGCGGCCGGGGGGGCTGAAGCTTTCTTT. Its protein is CASSLAAGGAEAFF.

The chain links TRBV2 to TRBJ1-2; 7 bases line up with TRBD1. The V segment lost 8 bases and the J segment 3 bases; nucleotides outside the gene matches: 15. This CDR3 is built from 16 residues. Per the germline V gene, CDR1 is SNHLY and CDR2 is FYNNEI. The CDR3 nucleotides read TGTGCCAGCGGGATCGGGACAGACGACTGGGACTATGGCTACACCTTC. This gives the protein CASGIGTDDWDYGYTF.

This clonotype was seen a few times. The chain combines TRBV21-1 with TRBJ2-7. TRBV21-1 is recorded as a pseudogene. The CDR3 has 15 amino acids. CDR3 DNA: TGTGCCAGCAGCAAGCGCCGCCACAGCTCCTACGAGCAGTACGTC. Amino acid sequence: CASSKRRHSSYEQYV.

This sequence joins TRBV6-5 and TRBJ2-1; 8 bases map to TRBD1. V lost 6 bases and J lost 6; bases outside the gene matches: 7. The CDR3 runs 14 residues. The germline V gene has CDR1 MNHEY and CDR2 SVGAGI. The CDR3 DNA sequence: TGTGCCAGCAGAAGGGGACAGGAGGGCAATGAGCAGTTCTTC. Protein sequence: CASRRGQEGNEQFF.